These T cell receptor beta chains were read from a single sample in a study of T cells in Graves' hyperthyroidism and ophthalmopathy. Using its own MiXCR run on the multiplex PCR reads, TCRdb lists one record per CDR3 protein. The sample holds more than 350,000 distinct CDR3 sequences, roughly 15% seen once. Sequenced sample: blood. Receptor source: a woman between 55 and 75 years old with Graves' ophthalmopathy. Both conserved end residues are part of each CDR3. A D gene is named only where the DNA matches it firmly. A clone size is listed for some rows: how often the clone was seen (once, few, many), or a class if it is expanded.

>TRBV12-5|.|14|TRBJ2-7|few
TGTGCTAGTGGTTTGGAGGGCAGGGTCTACGAGCAGTACTTC
CASGLEGRVYEQYF
>TRBV9|TRBD1|14|TRBJ2-7|many
TGTGCCAGCAGCCGATCCCAGGGGGTGGCCGAGCAGTACTTC
CASSRSQGVAEQYF
>TRBV18|.|14|TRBJ2-3|.
TGTGCCAGCTCACCAAGGGGGGCCCCAGATACGCAGTATTTT
CASSPRGAPDTQYF
>TRBV12-3/TRBV12-4|TRBD1|14|TRBJ1-6|.
TGTGCCAGCAGAGAGACAGGGTCCCTTTCCCCCCTCCACTTT
CASRETGSLSPLHF
>TRBV5-1|.|16|TRBJ2-3|many
TGCGCCAGCAGTGACCGGACCCATCCAGGCACAGATACGCAGTATTTT
CASSDRTHPGTDTQYF
>TRBV18|TRBD1|15|TRBJ1-1|many
TGTGCCAGCTCACCTTCGACAGGGATGAACACTGAAGCTTTCTTT
CASSPSTGMNTEAFF
>TRBV25-1|.|12|TRBJ1-3|.
TGTGCCAGCGAATCAAACGGAAACACCATATATTTT
CASESNGNTIYF
>TRBV29-1|.|11|TRBJ2-7|.
TGCAGCGTTGAATCCCTTTACGAGCAGTACTTC
CSVESLYEQYF
>TRBV7-2|.|14|TRBJ2-3|many
TGTGCCAGCAGGCCCGCCCAATTCGCAGATACGCAGTATTTT
CASRPAQFADTQYF
>TRBV27|.|16|TRBJ2-1|many
TGTGCCAGCAGACACCCTCGCGGCCAGGGGCGTAATGAGCAGTTCTTC
CASRHPRGQGRNEQFF
>TRBV4-1|TRBD2|18|TRBJ2-7|many
TGCGCCAGCAGCCTCGGGACTAGCGGCCGAAGGCGGGGCTACGAGCAGTACTTC
CASSLGTSGRRRGYEQYF
>TRBV5-5|.|12|TRBJ2-2|.
TGTGCCAGCAGCGTATTCCCCGGGGAGCTGTTTTTT
CASSVFPGELFF
>TRBV3-1|.|15|TRBJ2-7|many
TGTGCCAGCAGCCCGGGGGCCGGACTACTCAGCGAGCAGTACTTC
CASSPGAGLLSEQYF
>TRBV20-1|TRBD2|15|TRBJ2-2|.
TGCAGTGTCGCGAGACTAGCGGGAGTAACCGGGGAGCTGTTTTTT
CSVARLAGVTGELFF
>TRBV3-1|.|16|TRBJ1-3|many
TGTGCCAGCAGCAAACCAGCAGGGCCCTCTGGAAACACCATATATTTT
CASSKPAGPSGNTIYF
>TRBV7-2|.|14|TRBJ2-7|many
TGTGCCAGCAGCTTAAGCCAGGGTAGCTACGAGCAGTACTTC
CASSLSQGSYEQYF
>TRBV12-3/TRBV12-4|TRBD2|16|TRBJ2-2|many
TGTGCCAGCAGCCGAACTAGCGGGAGTCTCCCCGGGGAGCTGTTTTTT
CASSRTSGSLPGELFF
>TRBV30|.|13|TRBJ1-2|.
TGTGCCTGGACACAGAACACTAACTATGGCTACACCTTC
CAWTQNTNYGYTF
>TRBV24-1|TRBD2|16|TRBJ2-5|few
TGTGCCACCAGTGACAGGGTAGCGGGAGGGTTGGAGACCCAGTACTTC
CATSDRVAGGLETQYF
>TRBV7-9|TRBD1|16|TRBJ2-7|.
TGTGCCAGCAGCTTAGCTACCGGGACAGGGCTTGGGGAGCAGTACTTC
CASSLATGTGLGEQYF
>TRBV2|.|12|TRBJ2-7|many
TGTGCCAGCAGGGACCCTGGATACGAGCAGTACTTC
CASRDPGYEQYF
>TRBV2|TRBD2|14|TRBJ2-7|many
TGTGCCAGCATACTAGCGCCCTCTGTCTACGAGCAGTACTTC
CASILAPSVYEQYF
>TRBV9|.|14|TRBJ1-1|.
TGTGCCAGCAGCGTAGCTGTGGGGCGGACTGAAGCTCTCTTT
CASSVAVGRTEALF
>TRBV3-1|TRBD2|16|TRBJ2-7|many
TGTGCCAGCAGCCAAGATGTGAATAGCGGGGCCTACGAGCAGTACTTC
CASSQDVNSGAYEQYF
>TRBV12-3/TRBV12-4|TRBD2|16|TRBJ2-3|.
TGTGCCAGCAGTTTCGCCTTAGCGGGAGGCACAGATACGCAGTATTTT
CASSFALAGGTDTQYF
>TRBV7-6|.|13|TRBJ2-3|few
TGTGCCAGCAGCCCCCAACGGACAGATACGCAGTATTTT
CASSPQRTDTQYF
>TRBV29-1|.|14|TRBJ2-7|few
TGCAGCGTCGGGGGGACAGATGCCTCCTACGAGCAGTACTTC
CSVGGTDASYEQYF
>TRBV12-3/TRBV12-4|TRBD2|15|TRBJ2-1|many
TGTGCCAGCAGTCGTGGGGGACTAGGCTACAATGAGCAGTTCTTC
CASSRGGLGYNEQFF
>TRBV9|.|15|TRBJ1-2|many
TGTGCCAGCAGCGCCTCACCGGGGGGGCCCTATGGCTACACCTTC
CASSASPGGPYGYTF
>TRBV5-1|.|15|TRBJ2-2|.
TGCGCCAGCAGCTCCCAGGGGGGAGCCACCGGGGAGCTGTTTTTT
CASSSQGGATGELFF
>TRBV5-4|TRBD2|17|TRBJ2-7|many
TGTGCCAGCAGCTTACGACTAGCGGGAGGGCCCTCCTACGAGCAGTACTTC
CASSLRLAGGPSYEQYF
>TRBV19|.|14|TRBJ1-2|.
TGTGCCAGTAGTATCAGGCAGGGCACTGATGGCTACACCTTC
CASSIRQGTDGYTF
>TRBV19|.|12|TRBJ1-5|.
TGTGCCTGCCGTGACAGCAATCAGCCCCAGCATTTT
CACRDSNQPQHF
>TRBV27|TRBD2|15|TRBJ2-5|many
TGTGCCAGCCGGTTGACTAGCGGGAGTGCAGAGACCCAGTACTTC
CASRLTSGSAETQYF
>TRBV12-3/TRBV12-4|TRBD1|15|TRBJ2-3|many
TGTGCCAGCACCTTAAGGGGACAGGGGGCAGATACGCAGTATTTT
CASTLRGQGADTQYF
>TRBV27|TRBD2|18|TRBJ2-5|many
TGTGCCAGCAGTTTTCTTCTAGCGGGAGGGAAAATACAAGAGACCCAGTACTTC
CASSFLLAGGKIQETQYF
>TRBV7-2|TRBD2|15|TRBJ2-4|many
TGTGCCAGCAGCCCACACAAGCGGGGGCAAAACATTCAGTACTTC
CASSPHKRGQNIQYF
>TRBV2|.|14|TRBJ1-1|many
TGTGCCAGCAGTGAGGTGCGGGTTGGAGATGAAGCTTTCTTT
CASSEVRVGDEAFF
>TRBV10-3|.|15|TRBJ2-4|.
TGTGCCATCAGTGAGGGGGGGAGCGACAAAAACATTCAGTACTTC
CAISEGGSDKNIQYF
>TRBV9|TRBD2|15|TRBJ2-1|many
TGTGCCAGCAGCCCCCGGACTAGCGGGCGCGCTGAGCAGTTCTTC
CASSPRTSGRAEQFF
>TRBV6-5|TRBD1|16|TRBJ2-2|once
TGTGCCAGCAGCTTACGGGACAGGGGGGACACCGGGGAGCTGTTTTTT
CASSLRDRGDTGELFF
>TRBV20-1|TRBD2|16|TRBJ2-5|many
TGCAGTGCTAGTCCCCCTAGCGGGAGACGCCAAGAGACCCAGTACTTC
CSASPPSGRRQETQYF
>TRBV27|.|14|TRBJ1-5|many
TGTGCCAGCAGCTTCCCAAGCTACAATCAGCCCCAGCATTTT
CASSFPSYNQPQHF